The rows below give T cell receptor beta chains drawn from one sample of a study of blood T cell repertoires in COVID-19. Clones were read by immunoSEQ multiplex PCR, and TCRdb kept only the in-frame ones, dropping some. The table shows roughly 36,000 clones, with almost 85% occurring only once. Sequenced material: peripheral blood. The receptors here all came from a man in his sixties with active COVID-19. The CDR3 runs from the conserved cysteine through the conserved F or W. The order of the fields is V gene, D gene, clone size, J gene, CDR3 protein, CDR3 DNA. A D gene is named only where the DNA matches it firmly. Where a row states a size, it is once, few, many or the class of an expanded clone; other rows omit it.

>TRBV2|-|-|TRBJ2-3
CASSQYQGTQYF
TGTGCCAGCAGTCAATACCAGGGTACGCAGTATTTT
>TRBV7-9|TRBD2|-|TRBJ2-7
CASRMTSGGVEQYF
TGTGCCAGCCGCATGACTAGCGGGGGGGTGGAGCAGTACTTC
>TRBV18|-|-|TRBJ2-1
CASSPLRASNEQFF
TGTGCCAGCTCACCCCTCCGAGCGAGCAATGAGCAGTTCTTC
>TRBV19|TRBD2|-|TRBJ2-1
CASSTGTSGSRTYNEQFF
TGTGCCAGTAGTACAGGGACTAGCGGGAGTCGTACCTACAATGAGCAGTTCTTC
>TRBV28|-|-|TRBJ1-1
CASRTGDSREAFF
TGTGCCAGCAGGACAGGTGATTCAAGGGAAGCTTTCTTT
>TRBV20-1|TRBD2|-|TRBJ2-5
CSASMLAGLYQETQYF
TGCAGTGCTAGTATGCTAGCGGGGTTGTACCAAGAGACCCAGTACTTC
>TRBV5-1|-|few|TRBJ1-1
CASSLGDLGEAFF
TGCGCCAGCAGCTTAGGGGATCTGGGTGAAGCTTTCTTT
>TRBV5-4|TRBD2|-|TRBJ2-2
CASHTQTSGRTGELFF
TGTGCCAGCCATACCCAGACTAGCGGGAGGACCGGGGAGCTGTTTTTT
>TRBV6-2/TRBV6-3|TRBD2|-|TRBJ2-3
CASSYGTSGRADADTQYF
TGTGCCAGCAGTTACGGGACTAGCGGGAGGGCCGACGCTGATACGCAGTATTTT
>TRBV5-1|TRBD1|-|TRBJ1-1
CASSLVQGARTEAFF
TGCGCCAGCAGCTTAGTACAGGGGGCGCGCACTGAAGCTTTCTTT
>TRBV14|TRBD2|once|TRBJ2-7
CASSLSGRAYEQYF
TGTGCCAGCAGCCTGAGCGGGAGGGCCTACGAGCAGTACTTC
>TRBV27|TRBD1|-|TRBJ2-3
CASSLEGQGPDTQYF
TGTGCCAGCAGTTTAGAGGGACAGGGCCCCGATACGCAGTATTTT
>TRBV18|TRBD1|-|TRBJ1-1
CASSRDSPEAFF
TGTGCCAGCTCACGGGACAGCCCTGAAGCTTTCTTT
>TRBV10-1|-|-|TRBJ2-1
CASRERVIGEQFF
TGCGCCAGCAGGGAACGGGTTATTGGCGAGCAGTTCTTC
>TRBV5-1|TRBD2|-|TRBJ2-4
CASSSGRAKNIQYF
TGCGCCAGTTCCAGCGGGAGAGCCAAAAACATTCAGTACTTC
>TRBV6-5|TRBD2|-|TRBJ2-7
CASSSKGGSWGYEQYF
TGTGCCAGCAGTTCCAAGGGAGGGAGTTGGGGCTACGAGCAGTACTTC